One TCR beta chain is described in this entry. The antigen remains unidentified. The data were obtained in a study of shared clonotypes between healthy human individuals. Study as a whole: Each donor's CD4 naive and CD4 memory cells filled three plates apiece, CD8 naive two, and CD8 memory one.

It was across several immunoSEQ plates that each subset's genomic DNA was evenly split. Assay used: immunoSEQ multiplex PCR; TCRdb lists only in-frame clones, some missing. The repertoire holds some 1 million clones, around 74% seen once, with approximately 1.5% in the top ten. This CDR3 spans 21 amino acids. Germline V gene data show CDR1 as MNHNS and CDR2 as SASEGT. Trimming at V came to 1 base and at J to 5 bases, leaving 22 bases not matched to a gene. Overall study findings and caveats: A handful of donors shared 5% to 5.5% of their naive CD4 clonotypes. Some clonotypes were shared by all four sorted-subset donors, while others were not shared. The non-shared ones had lower generation probabilities than the shared ones.

This rearrangement joins TRBV6-1 to TRBJ1-5, with 8 nucleotides matching TRBD1. The sequencing input was memory CD4+ T cells sorted from blood. The sample's subset: CD45RA-negative fraction. This TCR was sampled from a man aged 18 to 29 in good health. CDR3 coding DNA: TGTGCCAGCAGTGAAGGGAGGAGGACAGGGTCCCCTTCACGTCTCGATCAGCCCCAGCATTTT. It translates to CASSEGRRTGSPSRLDQPQHF.